Shown below are 22 T cell receptor beta chains from a single sample sequenced in a study of blood T cell repertoires in COVID-19. Method: immunoSEQ multiplex PCR; TCRdb's copy keeps in-frame clones and lacks some. This repertoire shows over 25,000 clones, approximately 91% found once; its top ten account for 13%. Sequencing was carried out using peripheral blood. The source of these receptors is a man between 65 and 79 years old with active COVID-19.

The V gene is TRBV19, the J gene TRBJ2-1; D possibly corresponds to TRBD1 (5 bases). The germline V and J ends were trimmed by 6 bases and 10 bases, with 10 bases remaining between them. CDR1 LNHDA and CDR2 SQIVND come from the germline V gene (reference sequence). The CDR3 is made up of 11 amino acids. The CDR3 DNA follows: TGTGCCAGTAGCCAGGGTTGGGAGCAGTTCTTC. Translated: CASSQGWEQFF. Full variable domain (outside the CDR3, taken from reference TRBV19 and TRBJ2-1): DGGITQSPKYLFRKEGQNVTLSCEQNLNHDAMYWYRQDPGQGLRLIYYSQIVNDFQKGDIAEGYSVSREKKESFPLTVTSAQKNPTAFYLCASSQGWEQFFGPGTRLTVL.

The chain couples TRBV27 to TRBJ1-1, with D maybe TRBD1 (6 bases). Trimming removed 5 bases at V and 4 bases at J, with 17 bases between. CDR1 is MNHEY, CDR2 SMNVEV, per germline (reference sequence). This CDR3 region has 15 residues. Here the CDR3 reads CASSLSFRGGTEAFF. CDR3 coding DNA: TGTGCCAGCAGTCTCTCCTTCAGGGGTGGCACTGAAGCTTTCTTT.

The V and J genes are TRBV19 and TRBJ2-1; 12 bases agree with TRBD2. The CDR3 runs 13 residues. Germline lookup yields CDR1 LNHDA and CDR2 SQIVND (reference sequence). Losses at the gene ends were 5 bases for V and 7 bases for J; bases not matched to a gene: 0. CDR3 sequence reads: CASSGTSGNEQFF. In nucleotides, the CDR3 is TGTGCCAGTAGTGGGACTAGCGGGAATGAGCAGTTCTTC.

CDR3 coding DNA: TGTGCCAGTAGTGCACAGGGGTCTAGCAATCAGCCCCAGCATTTT. This gives the protein CASSAQGSSNQPQHF. The chain carries TRBV19 and TRBJ1-5; 7 bases map to TRBD1. The germline V gene has CDR1 LNHDA and CDR2 SQIVND (reference sequence). CDR3 length equals 15 residues. Trimming took 5 bases from V and 0 from J; bases not matched to a gene: 4.

This clone appeared once. CDR3 bases: TGTGCCAGCAGTTACGGGACAGATTCACCCCTCCACTTT. This sequence encodes CASSYGTDSPLHF. The genes are TRBV6-2 or TRBV6-3 and TRBJ1-6; 7 bases are shared with TRBD1. This CDR3 has 13 amino acids. The trim removed 2 bases at V and 8 bases at J, leaving 0 bases unmatched. CDR1 is MNHEY and CDR2 is SVGEGT in the germline V gene.

This rearrangement joins TRBV19 to TRBJ1-2; TRBD1 matches 11 bases. The V and J ends lost 7 bases and 6 bases, in that order; junction bases with no gene match: 10. Germline V lookup: CDR1 LNHDA, CDR2 SQIVND (reference sequence). CDR3 size: 15 residues. CDR3: CASKGERTGGDGYTF. CDR3 nucleotide sequence: TGTGCCAGTAAAGGGGAGCGGACAGGGGGCGATGGCTACACCTTC.

This clone was recorded a few times. DNA of the CDR3: TGCGCCAGCAGCTTGGGGGATCGACAGGGTGGACAGCCCCAGCATTTT. This translates into CASSLGDRQGGQPQHF. The chain combines TRBV5-1 with TRBJ1-5; 7 bases are a match to TRBD1. The V gene's germline CDR1 is SGHRS and CDR2 YFSETQ. This CDR3 has 16 amino acids. V lost 0 bases and J lost 7; bases outside the gene matches: 10.

The genes are TRBV10-3 and TRBJ2-7; D is ambiguous. CDR1 ENHRY and CDR2 SYGVKD come from the germline V gene. The CDR3 has 14 amino acids. V lost 0 bases and J lost 6, with 12 bases in between. CDR3 nucleotides: TGTGCCATCAGTGAGTCGGAGAAGGTCTCCGAGCAGTACTTC. Protein sequence: CAISESEKVSEQYF.

The J gene is TRBJ2-7, the V gene TRBV20-1; D possibly corresponds to TRBD1 (5 bases). Germline CDR1 reads DFQATT; CDR2 reads SNEGSKA (reference sequence). This CDR3 comprises 10 residues. The V end lost 3 bases, the J end lost 6 bases, and 6 bases lay between the germline ends. The CDR3 DNA sequence: TGCAGTGCTAGTGGGGCCGAGCAGTACTTC. It specifies CSASGAEQYF.

The chain couples TRBV6-4 to TRBJ2-2; 10 bases map to TRBD2. Trimming cost V 6 bases and J 6 bases; bases outside gene matches: 7. Per germline, CDR1 MRHNA and CDR2 SNTAGT. This CDR3 spans 15 amino acids. CDR3 coding DNA: TGTGCCAGCAGCCCAGCGGGAGGGCCTGCCGGGGAGCTGTTTTTT. Protein product: CASSPAGGPAGELFF.

CDR3 loop: CASSHQGQVEKLFF. DNA of the CDR3: TGTGCCAGCAGCCATCAAGGACAGGTTGAAAAACTGTTTTTT. The rearrangement joins TRBV3-1 (or the pseudogene TRBV3-2) to TRBJ1-4, with 7 bases that match TRBD1. Germline values: CDR1 LGHDT, CDR2 YNNKEL (reference sequence). The CDR3 sequence is 14 residues long. Trimming removed 3 bases from V and 7 bases from J; junction bases left unmatched: 5.

The V gene is TRBV11-2, the J gene TRBJ2-3, with a possible D match to TRBD2 (5 bases). The germline CDR1 and CDR2 sequences are SGHAT and FQNNGV. CDR3 size: 15 residues. Deletions cut 1 base from V and 0 bases from J, with 8 bases between. CDR3 coding DNA: TGTGCCAGCAGCTTAGTGCGGGTTAGCACAGATACGCAGTATTTT. It specifies CASSLVRVSTDTQYF.

Written as DNA, the CDR3 is TGTGCCAGCAGTAAAATCAAACAGGAGCAGTTCTTC. This sequence encodes CASSKIKQEQFF. The chain recombines TRBV6-2 or TRBV6-3 with TRBJ2-1; D is ambiguous. Germline V gene data show CDR1 as MNHEY and CDR2 as SVGEGT. V lost 5 bases to trimming and J lost 10 bases, with 12 bases between them. There are 12 residues in the CDR3.

The chain joins TRBV19 to TRBJ2-4; no clear D. This CDR3 has 15 residues. With 3 bases removed from V and 1 base from J, the gap between germline ends came to 10 bases. Germline-derived CDR1 and CDR2 are LNHDA and SQIVND (reference sequence). CDR3 nucleotides: TGTGCCAGTAGTATTTCATCGGTGGCCAAAAACATTCAGTACTTC. It yields the protein CASSISSVAKNIQYF.

The V gene is TRBV28, the J gene TRBJ2-1; TRBD2 aligns across 10 bases. The CDR3 covers 15 residues. V shed 5 bases, J shed 7 bases, and the junction held 8 bases outside the gene matches. Germline CDR1 is MDHEN and CDR2 is SYDVKM. The CDR3 reads CASSPLKREGNEQFF. In nucleotides, the CDR3 is TGTGCCAGCAGTCCACTGAAGCGGGAGGGGAATGAGCAGTTCTTC.

This chain joins TRBV5-6 and TRBJ2-1; the D gene is possibly TRBD2 (5 bases). Germline assignment: CDR1 SGHDT and CDR2 YYEEEE. V lost 4 bases to trimming and J lost 9 bases, with 11 bases between them. The CDR3 extends over 12 amino acids. CDR3 sequence: CASSRGLAEQFF. DNA for the CDR3: TGTGCCAGCAGCCGAGGACTGGCTGAGCAGTTCTTC.

V usage is TRBV28 and J usage is TRBJ1-5; D is uncertain. The CDR3 runs to 15 residues. V shed 8 bases and J shed 0 bases, with 14 bases lying between them. Per germline, CDR1 MDHEN and CDR2 SYDVKM. DNA for the CDR3: TGTGCCAGCTCGAATCCCACTTATAGCAATCAGCCCCAGCATTTT. Translating it yields CASSNPTYSNQPQHF.

The chain uses TRBV5-4 and TRBJ1-1; no firm D call. The CDR3 extends over 12 amino acids. The germline V and J ends were trimmed by 4 bases and 8 bases, with 12 bases remaining between them. Germline values: CDR1 SGHNT, CDR2 YYREEE (reference sequence). CDR3 coding DNA: TGTGCCAGCAGCGGGCTAGCAGAGGAAGCTTTCTTT. Amino acid sequence: CASSGLAEEAFF.

The chain has TRBV11-2 and TRBJ1-2; no firm D call. This CDR3 has 13 amino acids. Germline CDR1 SGHAT, CDR2 FQNNGV. The V gene lost 1 base and the J gene lost 1 base, with 4 bases spanning the gap. CDR3 DNA sequence: TGTGCCAGCAGCTTAGCCAGTAACTATGGCTACACCTTC. Its protein is CASSLASNYGYTF.

J is TRBJ2-7 and V is TRBV5-8; 7 bases fit TRBD1. Germline V gives CDR1 SGHTS, CDR2 YDEGEE. The CDR3 sequence is 15 residues long. Losses at the gene ends were 4 bases for V and 1 base for J; bases not matched to a gene: 8. The CDR3 sequence: CASSARDRVSYEQYF. The CDR3, as DNA: TGTGCCAGCAGCGCACGAGACAGGGTTTCCTACGAGCAGTACTTC.

The V and J genes are TRBV4-3 and TRBJ2-1; D is unclear. This CDR3 is 15 amino acids long. Germline V gene data show CDR1 as LGHNA and CDR2 as YSLEER. V dropped 1 base and J dropped 0 bases, with 7 bases sitting between them. The CDR3 DNA follows: TGCGCCAGCAGCCAAGCGGAGACCTCCTACAATGAGCAGTTCTTC. Translation gives CASSQAETSYNEQFF.

The chain employs TRBV6-4 and TRBJ2-4; D gene ambiguous. Germline-derived CDR1 and CDR2 are MRHNA and SNTAGT. The CDR3 totals 13 residues. The V end lost 6 bases, the J end lost 2 bases, and 8 bases lay between the germline ends. In DNA form, the CDR3 reads TGTGCCAGCAGGTGCGTATCCAAAAACATTCAGTACTTC. Translating gives CASRCVSKNIQYF.